This section outlines one T cell receptor beta chain sequence together with its context. What it recognizes is unknown. These data belong to a study of STAT3 mutations in large granular lymphocyte leukemia. Overall study results and limits: At least one immunodominant TCR beta clonotype appeared in every T-cell large granular lymphocyte leukemia patient.

Profiled with immunoSEQ multiplex PCR; TCRdb holds only in-frame clones, not every one. The sample includes tens of thousands of clones, roughly 81% seen only once; the top ten take approximately 0.39%. This CDR3 has 13 residues. The ends were cut back, 9 bases at V and 5 bases at J, with 17 bases in the middle. CDR1 and CDR2 (germline): SGHDT, YYEEEE. This receptor was taken from a human donor with T large granular lymphocyte leukemia. Some clones in this sample may be carry-over from other donors' samples. Material for sequencing was PBMCs. V gene TRBV5-6 combines with J gene TRBJ1-1; the D gene is possibly TRBD1 (5 bases). CDR3 amino acids: CATSLGGKTEAFF. The DNA of the CDR3 is TGTGCCACCTCCCTCGGGGGGAAAACTGAAGCTTTCTTT.